This entry describes one T cell receptor (beta chain). Its antigen remains unidentified. The data derive from a study of shared clonotypes between healthy human individuals. The overall study: A donor's plate count was three for CD4 naive and three for CD4 memory; CD8 naive had two and CD8 memory one.

Broader study findings: Non-shared clonotypes had lower generation probabilities than those shared by all four donors.

J gave up 10 bases and V 0 bases, and 12 bases lay outside the gene matches. The germline V gene encodes CDR1 GTSNPN and CDR2 SVGIG (reference sequence). The CDR3 runs to 16 residues. Template for every sorted-subset replicate PCR totaled roughly 210 ng DNA, about 30,000 T cell genomes. Method: immunoSEQ multiplex PCR; TCRdb's copy keeps in-frame clones and lacks some. The sample gives 2,100,000 or so clones, about 94% of which show up once; roughly 0.13% is in the top ten. The receptor was isolated from a man aged 18 to 29 in good health. The sequencing sample was made of naive CD4+ T cells sorted from blood. Subset noted: CD45RA+ positively selected. The gene calls are TRBV30 and TRBJ1-6, with 7 nucleotides matching TRBD1. For the CDR3, the DNA is TGTGCCTGGAGTGTAATGGCGACAGGGAAGAACTCACCCCTCCACTTT. It codes for CAWSVMATGKNSPLHF.